The entry below gives a single T cell receptor beta chain sequence along with its context. Antigen specificity is unknown. This entry comes from a study of cytotoxic CD8 clonotypes in ibrutinib-treated CLL. Findings and caveats of the study: Sustained-remission patients were sampled at one set of times and progressing patients at different ones. The public clonotypes identified were infrequent and showed contraction or stability on treatment.

Profiling relied on immunoSEQ multiplex PCR, and the TCRdb table lists in-frame clones only, not all of them. This table has about 130,000 clones, roughly three quarters appearing once. Germline V gene lookup returns CDR1 GTSNPN and CDR2 SVGIG (reference sequence). The V end lost 0 bases, the J end lost 4 bases, and 19 bases lay between the germline ends. The CDR3 is made up of 18 amino acids. This TCR derives from a human donor with chronic lymphocytic leukemia. This specimen was PBMCs, taken after 12 months of ibrutinib treatment. The V gene is TRBV30, the J gene TRBJ1-6; tentative D call: TRBD1 (6 bases). The CDR3 protein is CAWSVTGGAGVYNSPLHF. DNA of the CDR3: TGTGCCTGGAGTGTAACGGGGGGCGCGGGGGTGTATAATTCACCCCTCCACTTT. Complete variable domain (other parts from reference TRBV30 and TRBJ1-6): SQTIHQWPATLVQPVGSPLSLECTVEGTSNPNLYWYRQAAGRGLQLLFYSVGIGQISSEVPQNLSASRPQDRQFILSSKKLLLSDSGFYLCAWSVTGGAGVYNSPLHFGNGTRLTVT.